This T cell receptor (beta chain) emerged from a study of memory CD8 T cells in hepatitis C reinfection. Study-wide background: Chronic HCV followed reinfection in a couple of donors who cleared primary infection. Between 12 and 24 weeks after reinfection detection, late samples were drawn. Reinfection meant HCV RNA positivity after two negatives ≥60 days apart.

The CDR3 loop spans 12 amino acids. The germline V gene has CDR1 GTSNPN and CDR2 SVGIG (reference sequence). Time point denoted: late/post reinfection, 12 to 24 weeks after detection. Sorted cells were sequenced directly ex vivo without any in vitro expansion. At all three reinfection time points, viable CD3+ CD8+ CD45RO- cells from a couple of donors served as controls. Using immunoSEQ multiplex PCR, the repertoire was profiled, and TCRdb retains in-frame clones only, with some absent. This repertoire shows approximately 46,000 clones, 75% to 90% found once; its top ten account for 0.72%. In the case of this clone: Mismatch with germline at one junction end may stem from a read error.

The rearrangement joins TRBV30 to TRBJ1-1, with D perhaps TRBD1 (5 bases). The clonotype was recovered from a man younger than 30 with hepatitis C virus infection. Source material: naive CD8+ T cells sorted from blood. The CDR3, as DNA: TGTGCCTGGAGAGGGGTGGGCCCTGACGCTTTCTTT. This gives the protein CAWRGVGPDAFF.